Presented here are 11 T cell receptor beta chains from one specimen sequenced in a study of tissue T cells after allogeneic stem cell transplantation (dated by TCRdb to 2022 to 2024). The library was produced with the immunoSEQ multiplex PCR assay. This is the immuneACCESS table as TCRdb keeps it, with only in-frame sequences that have V and J called. A part of the clones is gone; compared with another copy, unresolved V genes explain less than half, and the rest is unexplained. The sample data list under 50,000 clones, and about nine tenths of these were observed just once. The ten largest clones add up to approximately 3.6% of the sample. This specimen's time point label, interpreted: recipient (host-origin) PBMCs collected before allo-HCT. Sequenced material: blood, taken before transplantation. The receptors stem from a woman aged 40-75 years who later had graft-versus-host disease after an allogeneic stem cell transplant.

The rearrangement joins TRBV4-1 to TRBJ2-1; 12 nucleotides agree with TRBD2. The germline gives CDR1 MGHRA, CDR2 YSYEKL. The CDR3 consists of 19 residues. V shed 0 bases and J 0 bases; nucleotides not matched to a gene: 6. The CDR3 protein is CASSQESSGRVSSYNEQFF. CDR3 bases: TGCGCCAGCAGCCAAGAATCTAGCGGGAGGGTGAGCTCCTACAATGAGCAGTTCTTC.

The chain links TRBV7-2 to TRBJ2-7; no firm D call. V lost 4 bases and J 3 bases, leaving 19 bases between the germline ends. The CDR3 totals 16 residues. Germline lookup yields CDR1 SGHTA and CDR2 FQGNSA. CDR3 residues: CASSYIGHKPSYEQYF. CDR3 DNA sequence: TGTGCCAGCAGCTACATTGGCCATAAGCCTAGCTACGAGCAGTACTTC.

The J gene is TRBJ1-1, the V gene TRBV15; D possibly corresponds to TRBD1 (5 bases). From germline, CDR1 is LNHNV and CDR2 YYDKDF (reference sequence). This CDR3 spans 14 amino acids. The ends were cut back, 0 bases at V and 4 bases at J, with 9 bases in the middle. The CDR3 bases are TGTGCCACCAGCAGAGATTTTGGGGGCACTGAAGCTTTCTTT. Amino acid sequence: CATSRDFGGTEAFF. Complete variable domain (other parts from reference TRBV15 and TRBJ1-1): DAMVIQNPRYQVTQFGKPVTLSCSQTLNHNVMYWYQQKSSQAPKLLFHYYDKDFNNEADTPDNFQSRRPNTSFCFLDIRSPGLGDTAMYLCATSRDFGGTEAFFGQGTRLTVV.

This clone was seen only once. The V and J genes are TRBV9 and TRBJ2-3; 9 bases line up with TRBD1. This CDR3 spans 16 amino acids. The J segment lost 2 bases and the V segment lost 3 bases, leaving 7 bases of the junction unmatched. Germline V gives CDR1 SGDLS, CDR2 YYNGEE. The CDR3 nucleotides read TGTGCCAGCAGCGAGACAGGGGGAGACTTCACAGATACGCAGTATTTT. Protein product: CASSETGGDFTDTQYF. Filled out from reference TRBV9 and TRBJ2-3, the complete variable domain reads DSGVTQTPKHLITATGQRVTLRCSPRSGDLSVYWYQQSLDQGLQFLIQYYNGEERAKGNILERFSAQQFPDLHSELNLSSLELGDSALYFCASSETGGDFTDTQYFGPGTRLTVL.

J is TRBJ2-3 and V is TRBV5-4, with 7 positions matching TRBD2. This CDR3 is built from 15 residues. The germline V gene has CDR1 SGHNT and CDR2 YYREEE (reference sequence). J was trimmed by 0 bases and V by 0 bases; bases with no gene match: 1. The CDR3 bases are TGTGCCAGCAGCTTGGATAGCGGGAGCACAGATACGCAGTATTTT. This translates into CASSLDSGSTDTQYF. The variable domain in full, with the rest retrieved from reference TRBV5-4 and TRBJ2-3, is ETGVTQSPTHLIKTRGQQVTLRCSSQSGHNTVSWYQQALGQGPQFIFQYYREEENGRGNFPPRFSGLQFPNYSSELNVNALELDDSALYLCASSLDSGSTDTQYFGPGTRLTVL.

In this sample, this clone turned up once. The chain carries TRBV7-9 and TRBJ2-1, with unresolved D. Trimming shortened V by 10 bases and J by 8 bases, and 12 bases separated the two germline ends. Germline values: CDR1 SEHNR, CDR2 FQNEAQ (reference sequence). This CDR3 is 11 amino acids long. The CDR3 sequence is CATPLGDEQFF. The CDR3 bases are TGTGCCACCCCCCTAGGCGATGAGCAGTTCTTC.

The chain recombines TRBV6-2 or TRBV6-3 with TRBJ2-7; 12 nucleotides agree with TRBD2. The V segment lost 6 bases and the J segment 4 bases; nucleotides outside the gene matches: 10. This CDR3 is built from 16 residues. The germline V gene has CDR1 MNHEY and CDR2 SVGEGT. In nucleotides, the CDR3 is TGTGCCAGCAGCCGGGGACTAGCGGGTTCTTTATACGAGCAGTACTTC. It is translated as CASSRGLAGSLYEQYF.

The chain carries TRBV30 and TRBJ1-4; D is undetermined. Per germline, CDR1 GTSNPN and CDR2 SVGIG (reference sequence). The CDR3 length is 11 residues. V was pared by 7 bases and J by 11 bases, with 14 bases between. The CDR3 coding sequence is TGTGCCTCCCTCGGTGGGGATAAACTGTTTTTT. It is translated as CASLGGDKLFF.

This rearrangement joins TRBV6-5 to TRBJ1-2; D remains ambiguous. The CDR3 is 13 amino acids. Germline-derived CDR1 and CDR2 are MNHEY and SVGAGI. The V end was cut by 6 bases, the J end by 0 bases, with 8 bases between. CDR3 nucleotide sequence: TGTGCCAGCAGGCCGGGAGCTAACTATGGCTACACCTTC. It translates to CASRPGANYGYTF.

The V call is TRBV18, the J call TRBJ1-2; D uncertain. V lost 6 bases, J lost 1 base, and 12 bases lay in between. The CDR3 runs 14 residues. Germline V CDR1 and CDR2: KGHSH, LQKENI. CDR3 amino acids: CASSVTEFNYGYTF. The CDR3 coding sequence is TGTGCCAGCTCCGTAACAGAATTTAACTATGGCTACACCTTC.

The chain uses TRBV27 and TRBJ2-1; either TRBD1 or TRBD2 may supply D (5 bases each). The CDR3 runs to 15 residues. Trimming shortened V by 6 bases and J by 6 bases, and 18 bases separated the two germline ends. CDR1 is MNHEY and CDR2 is SMNVEV in the germline V gene (reference sequence). DNA of the CDR3: TGTGCCAGCAGCCGAGCCCGGGAAAGGGGCAATGAGCAGTTCTTC. Residues: CASSRARERGNEQFF.